The entry below gives a single TCR beta chain sequence along with its context. What this receptor recognizes is not known. No much larger clonotype is one base removed from it; base qualities were not supplied. This sample was taken from a study of T cell changes during pregnancy in multiple sclerosis (dated by TCRdb to 2018 to 2020). With regard to the full study: In women with multiple sclerosis, the researchers looked at how the T cell repertoire shifted as pregnancy progressed.

Relative to germline, V is 2 bases shorter and J is 1 base shorter, with 9 bases between their ends. The germline V gene specifies SGHRS as CDR1 and YFSETQ as CDR2. There are 14 amino acids in the CDR3, from cysteine to phenylalanine inclusive. CDR3 DNA only is kept here, 42 bases in frame from base 1. Library preparation employed the immunoSEQ multiplex PCR assay. Imported from immuneACCESS, the table was reduced by TCRdb to in-frame sequences with V and J called. These copies leave out some clones; in studies compared against another copy, an unresolved V gene accounts for under half, and the cause of the remainder is not known. This sample lists 85,000 to 100,000 clones; roughly nine tenths were detected once. Less than 2% of the sample comes from the top ten.

In this chain, TRBV5-1 is recombined with TRBJ1-1; TRBD1 could be the D gene, as 6 bases match. The clonotype originates from a female donor with multiple sclerosis, enrolled in a pregnancy study. The sequenced sample was peripheral blood, obtained in the first trimester of pregnancy. The encoded CDR3 is CASSFSRGNTEAFF. At the DNA level, the sequence is TGCGCCAGCAGCTTTTCCAGGGGGAACACTGAAGCTTTCTTT.